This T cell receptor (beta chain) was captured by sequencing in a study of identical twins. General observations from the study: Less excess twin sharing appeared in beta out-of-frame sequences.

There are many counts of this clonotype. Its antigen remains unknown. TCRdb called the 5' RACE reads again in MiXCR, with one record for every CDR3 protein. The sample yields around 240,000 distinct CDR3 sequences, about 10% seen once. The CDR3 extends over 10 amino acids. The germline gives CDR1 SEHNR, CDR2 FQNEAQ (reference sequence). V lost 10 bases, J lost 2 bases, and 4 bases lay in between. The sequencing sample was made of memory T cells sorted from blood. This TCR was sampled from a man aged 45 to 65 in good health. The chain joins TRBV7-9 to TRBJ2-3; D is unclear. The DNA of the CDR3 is TGTGCCACGGCCACAGATACGCAGTATTTT. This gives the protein CATATDTQYF. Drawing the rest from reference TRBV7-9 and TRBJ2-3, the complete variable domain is DTGVSQNPRHKITKRGQNVTFRCDPISEHNRLYWYRQTLGQGPEFLTYFQNEAQLEKSRLLSDRFSAERPKGSFSTLEIQRTEQGDSAMYLCATATDTQYFGPGTRLTVL.